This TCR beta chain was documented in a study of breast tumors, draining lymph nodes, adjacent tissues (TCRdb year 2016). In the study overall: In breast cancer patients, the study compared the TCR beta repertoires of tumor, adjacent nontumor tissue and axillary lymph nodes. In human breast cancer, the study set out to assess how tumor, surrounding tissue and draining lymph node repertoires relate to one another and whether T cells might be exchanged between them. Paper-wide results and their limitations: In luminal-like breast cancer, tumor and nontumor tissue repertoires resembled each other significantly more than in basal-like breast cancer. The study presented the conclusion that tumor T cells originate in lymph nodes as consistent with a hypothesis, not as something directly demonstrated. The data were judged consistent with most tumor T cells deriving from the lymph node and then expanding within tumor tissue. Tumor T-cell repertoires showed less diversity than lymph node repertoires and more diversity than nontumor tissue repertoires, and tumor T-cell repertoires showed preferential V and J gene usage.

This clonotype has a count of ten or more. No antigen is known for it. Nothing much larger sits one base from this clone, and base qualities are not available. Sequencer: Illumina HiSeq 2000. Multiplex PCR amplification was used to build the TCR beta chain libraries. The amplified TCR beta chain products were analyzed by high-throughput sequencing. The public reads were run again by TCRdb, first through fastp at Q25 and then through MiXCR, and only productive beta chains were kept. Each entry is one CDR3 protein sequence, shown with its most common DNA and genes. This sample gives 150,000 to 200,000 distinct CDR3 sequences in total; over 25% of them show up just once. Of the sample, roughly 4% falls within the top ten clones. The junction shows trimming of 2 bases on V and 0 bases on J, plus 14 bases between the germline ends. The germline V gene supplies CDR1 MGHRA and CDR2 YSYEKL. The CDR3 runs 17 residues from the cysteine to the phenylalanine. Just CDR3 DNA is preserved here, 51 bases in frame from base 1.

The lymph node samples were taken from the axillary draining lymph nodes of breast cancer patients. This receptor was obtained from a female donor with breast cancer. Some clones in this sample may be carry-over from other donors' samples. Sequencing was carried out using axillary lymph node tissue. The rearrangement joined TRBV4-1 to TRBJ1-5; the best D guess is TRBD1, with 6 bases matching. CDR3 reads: CASSQTEAGDSNQPQHF. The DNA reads TGCGCCAGCAGCCAAACCGAAGCAGGGGATAGCAATCAGCCCCAGCATTTT.